This T cell receptor beta chain was recovered during a study of blood T cell repertoires in COVID-19. Sequencing was performed with immunoSEQ multiplex PCR; in TCRdb, only in-frame clones are kept and a portion is missing. Here the sample spans about 200,000 clones, more than 75% being singletons. The J segment lost 7 bases and the V segment lost 5 bases, leaving 9 bases of the junction unmatched. The germline gives CDR1 SGHTA, CDR2 FQGNSA. The CDR3 is 15 residues long. The sample holds a few counts of this clone. The chain employs TRBV7-2 and TRBJ1-5; 9 nucleotides align to TRBD1. The receptor was derived from a man older than 75 with acute or convalescent COVID-19. Source material: peripheral blood. In DNA, the CDR3 is TGTGCCAGCAGCAGGAGGACAGGGGAGGACCAGCCCCAGCATTTT. Protein product: CASSRRTGEDQPQHF.